The next 22 T cell receptor beta chains were all read from a single sample in a study of blood T cell repertoires in COVID-19. Some clones are missing from TCRdb's copy, which holds only in-frame ones; the method was immunoSEQ multiplex PCR. The sample contains approximately 40,000 clones, roughly 90% of which appear only once. Specimen: peripheral blood. The receptors stem from an elderly woman in a cohort sampled during active or convalescent COVID-19.

V and J are TRBV7-2 and TRBJ2-1, with D possibly TRBD2 on 5 matching bases. The CDR3 is made up of 17 amino acids. Trimming removed 2 bases at V and 2 bases at J, with 16 bases between. Germline V lookup: CDR1 SGHTA, CDR2 FQGNSA. CDR3 in amino acids: CASSLLVSSSPYNEQFF. The DNA for the CDR3 is TGTGCCAGCAGCTTACTTGTTTCGTCTAGCCCCTACAATGAGCAGTTCTTC.

V and J are TRBV5-1 and TRBJ2-3, with TRBD2 matching over 11 bases. This CDR3 is 16 amino acids long. The germline gives CDR1 SGHRS, CDR2 YFSETQ. The V and J ends lost 0 bases and 3 bases, in that order; junction bases with no gene match: 3. DNA of the CDR3: TGCGCCAGCAGCTTGGGGCCTAGCGGGGGGACAGATACGCAGTATTTT. Translating it yields CASSLGPSGGTDTQYF.

This chain links TRBV6-5 with TRBJ1-6; possible D gene TRBD1, 6 bases. V lost 4 bases and J lost 10, with 14 bases in between. The germline CDR1 and CDR2 sequences are MNHEY and SVGAGI. This CDR3 is 14 amino acids long. For the CDR3, the DNA is TGTGCCAGCAGTTCAGACAGGACCCTATCACCCCTCCACTTT. Its translation is CASSSDRTLSPLHF.

V gene TRBV2 combines with J gene TRBJ2-7, with 7 nucleotides matching TRBD1. J lost 6 bases, V lost 8 bases, and 19 bases had no gene match. CDR3 length: 16 amino acids. The germline gives CDR1 SNHLY, CDR2 FYNNEI. CDR3 sequence reads: CASGNERRQGFVEQYF. For the CDR3, the DNA is TGTGCCAGCGGAAACGAAAGGAGACAGGGTTTCGTCGAGCAGTACTTC.

This chain links TRBV5-1 with TRBJ2-5; 8 nucleotides match TRBD2. Germline CDR1 is SGHRS and CDR2 is YFSETQ. V gave up 4 bases and J gave up 5 bases; unmatched junction bases: 19. The CDR3 consists of 18 residues. In DNA form, the CDR3 reads TGCGCCAGCAGCCCAGCTTCAAGCGGGAGATTGTTTGGGGAGACCCAGTACTTC. The encoded protein is CASSPASSGRLFGETQYF.

A single count supports this clone. The rearrangement uses TRBV5-1 and TRBJ1-2, with D possibly TRBD1 on 6 matching bases. This CDR3 region has 15 residues. V was cut by 0 bases and J by 0 bases, with 9 bases left in between. Germline assignment: CDR1 SGHRS and CDR2 YFSETQ. The CDR3 spells CASSLDRAANYGYTF. CDR3 nucleotides: TGCGCCAGCAGCTTGGACAGGGCTGCTAACTATGGCTACACCTTC.

The chain uses TRBV7-2 and TRBJ1-4; D not certain. Deletions cut 1 base from V and 0 bases from J, with 12 bases between. This CDR3 has 17 residues. From germline, CDR1 is SGHTA and CDR2 FQGNSA. The CDR3, as DNA: TGTGCCAGCAGCTTAGAGGCCTACAGTGCAACTAATGAAAAACTGTTTTTT. Translated, it gives CASSLEAYSATNEKLFF.

This clone was recorded once. V usage is TRBV7-9 and J usage is TRBJ1-1; no firm D call. Trimming pared 2 bases from V and 10 bases from J, leaving 11 bases between. The CDR3 length is 12 residues. The V gene's germline CDR1 is SEHNR and CDR2 FQNEAQ (reference sequence). The CDR3 loop is CASSLFGEGAFF. Written as DNA, the CDR3 is TGTGCCAGCAGCTTATTCGGCGAGGGAGCTTTCTTT.

This clone was observed a handful of times. Written as DNA, the CDR3 is TGTGCCATCAGGACAGGGTCTGGCACAGATACGCAGTATTTT. It translates to CAIRTGSGTDTQYF. This chain uses TRBV10-3 with TRBJ2-3; TRBD1 aligns across 7 bases. Germline V gene lookup returns CDR1 ENHRY and CDR2 SYGVKD. With V trimmed by 6 bases and J by 1 base, 4 bases remained unmatched. The length of the CDR3 is 14 residues.

The genes are TRBV4-2 and TRBJ2-2; D not resolved. Per the germline V gene, CDR1 is LGHNA and CDR2 is YNFKEQ. V gave up 4 bases and J gave up 3 bases, with 6 bases separating them. CDR3 length: 13 amino acids. CDR3: CASSRSDTGELFF. CDR3 coding DNA: TGTGCCAGCAGCCGTTCGGACACCGGGGAGCTGTTTTTT.

The chain recombines TRBV9 with TRBJ2-3; D unresolved. Between the trimmed V and J ends, which lost 2 bases and 3 bases, there was a span of 4 bases. Germline V lookup: CDR1 SGDLS, CDR2 YYNGEE. The CDR3 loop spans 12 amino acids. CDR3 bases: TGTGCCAGCAGCGTCACAACAGATACGCAGTATTTT. Its protein is CASSVTTDTQYF.

The chain recombines TRBV29-1 with TRBJ2-3, with 12 bases aligning to TRBD2. With V trimmed by 5 bases and J by 1 base, 4 bases remained unmatched. The CDR3 covers 15 residues. Germline CDR1 is SQVTM and CDR2 is ANQGSEA. CDR3: CSVRLAGGGTDTQYF. The CDR3 coding sequence is TGCAGCGTTAGGCTAGCGGGGGGGGGCACAGATACGCAGTATTTT.

As concerns this clone: Other DNA sequences of this sample code for an identical CDR3. The chain uses TRBV2 and TRBJ2-3; 7 positions match TRBD2. Looked up from germline, CDR1 is SNHLY and CDR2 is FYNNEI. Losses at the gene ends were 9 bases for V and 0 bases for J; bases not matched to a gene: 6. The length of the CDR3 is 14 residues. CDR3 sequence reads: CASRLAGSTDTQYF. The CDR3 nucleotides are TGTGCCAGTAGACTAGCAGGGAGCACAGATACGCAGTATTTT.

The sample holds one count of this clone. The V gene is TRBV2, the J gene TRBJ2-7, with no clear D. The germline V and J ends were trimmed by 6 bases and 4 bases, with 7 bases remaining between them. The germline V gene has CDR1 SNHLY and CDR2 FYNNEI. There are 11 residues in the CDR3. Here the CDR3 DNA reads TGTGCCAGCAGCCCCCGTTACGAGCAGTACTTC. The encoded protein is CASSPRYEQYF.

This clone was counted a single time. The V gene is TRBV6-6, the J gene TRBJ1-6; D not resolved. Germline V gene lookup returns CDR1 MNHNY and CDR2 SVGAGI (reference sequence). With 6 bases removed from V and 9 bases from J, the gap between germline ends came to 12 bases. The CDR3 runs 13 residues. CDR3 nucleotides: TGTGCCAGCAGCCTACAGTATCCTTCACCCCTCCACTTT. Protein: CASSLQYPSPLHF.

The V call is TRBV4-3, the J call TRBJ2-1, with 9 bases matching TRBD2. The CDR3 runs to 15 residues. The ends lost 8 bases at V and 12 bases at J; junction bases unmatched: 17. Germline lookup yields CDR1 LGHNA and CDR2 YSLEER. CDR3 sequence reads: CASLLAGVTNPRQFF. For the CDR3, the DNA is TGCGCCAGCTTATTAGCGGGGGTCACGAACCCCAGGCAGTTCTTC.

The chain uses TRBV9 and TRBJ2-3; 10 bases line up with TRBD2. Germline V gives CDR1 SGDLS, CDR2 YYNGEE. The CDR3 has 17 residues. After removal of 1 base from V and 2 bases from J, the junction contained 7 bases not matched to a gene. In DNA, the CDR3 is TGTGCCAGCAGCGTAAGCAGCGGGGGGGTTCTCACAGATACGCAGTATTTT. This codes for CASSVSSGGVLTDTQYF. The full variable domain, in which reference TRBV9 and TRBJ2-3 provide the parts outside the CDR3, is DSGVTQTPKHLITATGQRVTLRCSPRSGDLSVYWYQQSLDQGLQFLIQYYNGEERAKGNILERFSAQQFPDLHSELNLSSLELGDSALYFCASSVSSGGVLTDTQYFGPGTRLTVL.

The rearrangement links TRBV5-6 to TRBJ1-2, with 7 bases lining up with TRBD1. After removal of 3 bases from V and 6 bases from J, the junction contained 5 bases not matched to a gene. The length of the CDR3 is 13 residues. Germline assignment: CDR1 SGHDT and CDR2 YYEEEE. The DNA of the CDR3 is TGTGCCAGCAGCTGGGGACAGCAGGATGGCTACACCTTC. It codes for CASSWGQQDGYTF. Drawing the rest from reference TRBV5-6 and TRBJ1-2, the complete variable domain is DAGVTQSPTHLIKTRGQQVTLRCSPKSGHDTVSWYQQALGQGPQFIFQYYEEEERQRGNFPDRFSGHQFPNYSSELNVNALLLGDSALYLCASSWGQQDGYTFGSGTRLTVV.

The chain combines TRBV5-1 with TRBJ2-1; 7 bases match TRBD2. Unmatched junction bases numbered 13, after V lost 5 bases and J lost 8 bases. The CDR3 is made up of 15 amino acids. Germline V gene sequence: CDR1 SGHRS, CDR2 YFSETQ. As DNA, the CDR3 is TGCGCCAGCAGTATGCCGCTGGGGGGGTACGATGAGCAGTTCTTC. Its translation: CASSMPLGGYDEQFF. Variable domain in full (rest from reference TRBV5-1 and TRBJ2-1): KAGVTQTPRYLIKTRGQQVTLSCSPISGHRSVSWYQQTPGQGLQFLFEYFSETQRNKGNFPGRFSGRQFSNSRSEMNVSTLELGDSALYLCASSMPLGGYDEQFFGPGTRLTVL.

CDR3 nucleotides: TGTGCCAGCAGCTTAGCCCGAGCGGGGAACACTGAAGCTTTCTTT. Amino acid sequence: CASSLARAGNTEAFF. The V gene is TRBV7-2, the J gene TRBJ1-1; D call uncertain. Per the germline V gene, CDR1 is SGHTA and CDR2 is FQGNSA. The length of the CDR3 is 15 residues. Deletions cut 0 bases from V and 1 base from J, with 9 bases between.

This sequence joins TRBV9 and TRBJ2-3; tentatively, D is TRBD2 (6 bases). V was cut by 4 bases and J by 1 base, with 13 bases left in between. CDR3 size: 15 residues. In germline, CDR1 is SGDLS, CDR2 YYNGEE. The CDR3 here is CASSFSGTGTDTQYF. DNA of the CDR3: TGTGCCAGCAGCTTTTCCGGGACTGGCACAGATACGCAGTATTTT.

This clone was observed once. This chain uses TRBV10-3 with TRBJ1-5; 7 bases map to TRBD1. Germline V gives CDR1 ENHRY, CDR2 SYGVKD. V was clipped by 4 bases and J by 11 bases; unmatched bases: 11. CDR3 size: 14 residues. Written as DNA, the CDR3 is TGTGCCATCAGTGCCGATGACAGGGCCTCGTCCCAGCATTTT. As protein: CAISADDRASSQHF.